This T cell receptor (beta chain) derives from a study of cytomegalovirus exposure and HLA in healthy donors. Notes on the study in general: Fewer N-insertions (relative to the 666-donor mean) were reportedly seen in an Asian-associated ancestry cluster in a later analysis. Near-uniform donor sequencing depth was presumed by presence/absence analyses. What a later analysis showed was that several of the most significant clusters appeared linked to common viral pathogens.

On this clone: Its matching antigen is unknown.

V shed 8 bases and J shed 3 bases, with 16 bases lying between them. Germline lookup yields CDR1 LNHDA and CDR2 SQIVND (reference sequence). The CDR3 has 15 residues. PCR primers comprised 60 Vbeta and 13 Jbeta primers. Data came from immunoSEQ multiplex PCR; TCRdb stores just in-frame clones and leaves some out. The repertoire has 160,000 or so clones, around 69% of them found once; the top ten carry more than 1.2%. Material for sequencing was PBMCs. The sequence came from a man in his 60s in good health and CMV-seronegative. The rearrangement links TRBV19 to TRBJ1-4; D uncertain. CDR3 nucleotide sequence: TGTGCCAGTGGCCCCCGGGTCTCGTCTAATGAAAAACTGTTTTTT. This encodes CASGPRVSSNEKLFF.